The clone carrying this TCR beta chain was counted a few times. These data are taken from a study of blood T cell repertoires in COVID-19. CDR3 length: 11 amino acids. Looked up from germline, CDR1 is SQVTM and CDR2 is ANQGSEA. With 7 bases clipped from V and 5 bases from J, the junction kept 4 bases outside the gene matches. Sequencing was performed with immunoSEQ multiplex PCR; in TCRdb, only in-frame clones are kept and a portion is missing. The table has 55,000 to 70,000 clones, more than 85% seen once. The receptor comes from a man aged 55 to 69 with acute or convalescent COVID-19. The sample comprised peripheral blood. V and J are TRBV29-1 and TRBJ2-5, with 7 bases aligning to TRBD2. For the CDR3, the DNA is TGCAGCGAACGGCGGGGGGAGACCCAGTACTTC. Residues: CSERRGETQYF.